This TCR beta chain is drawn from a study of T cell responses to AZD1222 COVID-19 vaccine. Whole-study results and caveats: Clonal diversity may have been underestimated, and the donors were mostly white British, with more females than males.

With regard to this clone: Its cognate antigen is unknown.

Profiled with immunoSEQ multiplex PCR; TCRdb holds only in-frame clones, not every one. In the table there are roughly 150,000 clones, approximately 87% of which are singletons. The TCR was taken from an adult who received the AZD1222 COVID-19 vaccine. Specimen: peripheral blood, collected 28 days after the second AZD1222 dose.

As DNA, the CDR3 is TGTGCCAGCAGCCAAGAGTGGGCTAGCGGGATAAACACCGGGGAGCTGTTTTTT. Its protein is CASSQEWASGINTGELFF. This sequence joins TRBV3-1 (or the pseudogene TRBV3-2) and TRBJ2-2; the match to TRBD2 covers 9 bases. V was pared by 0 bases and J by 2 bases, with 7 bases of the junction left unmatched. The V gene's germline CDR1 is LGHDT and CDR2 YNNKEL (reference sequence). The CDR3 runs to 18 residues.